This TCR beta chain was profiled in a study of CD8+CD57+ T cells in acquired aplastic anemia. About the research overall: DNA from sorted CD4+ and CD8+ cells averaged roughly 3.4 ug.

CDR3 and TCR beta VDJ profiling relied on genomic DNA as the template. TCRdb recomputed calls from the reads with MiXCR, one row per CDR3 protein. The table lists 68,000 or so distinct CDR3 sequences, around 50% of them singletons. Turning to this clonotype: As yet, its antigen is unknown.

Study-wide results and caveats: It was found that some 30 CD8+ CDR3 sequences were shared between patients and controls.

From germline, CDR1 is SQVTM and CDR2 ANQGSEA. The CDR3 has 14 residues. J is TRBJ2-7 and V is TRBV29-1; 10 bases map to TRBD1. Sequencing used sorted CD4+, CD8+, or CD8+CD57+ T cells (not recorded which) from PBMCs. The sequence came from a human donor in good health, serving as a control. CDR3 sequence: CSARRDRGSYEQYF. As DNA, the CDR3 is TGCAGTGCTAGGCGGGACAGGGGATCCTACGAGCAGTACTTC.